Following are 18 T cell receptor beta chains from one sample sequenced in a study of blood T cells in healthy people across ages. The second PCR ran about 6 to 12 cycles with a sample-barcoded 5' primer and J-beta primers. TCRdb re-called the 5' RACE reads through MiXCR, storing one row per CDR3 protein. The sample lists fewer than 700,000 distinct CDR3 sequences, less than 45% seen once, with around 30% in the top ten. What was sequenced was blood. These receptors came from a man older than 75 in good health.

This clonotype has just a few counts. The genes are TRBV7-2 and TRBJ2-1; 9 positions match TRBD1. Germline lookup yields CDR1 SGHTA and CDR2 FQGNSA. V gave up 1 base and J gave up 4 bases; unmatched junction bases: 5. The CDR3 is 16 amino acids. CDR3 region: CASSLGSGTGYNEQFF. CDR3 in DNA: TGTGCCAGCAGCTTAGGTTCCGGGACAGGGTACAATGAGCAGTTCTTC.

This clonotype was detected ten times or more. V usage is TRBV6-2 or TRBV6-3 and J usage is TRBJ2-7; unclear D gene. This CDR3 has 17 amino acids. Germline CDR1 reads MNHEY; CDR2 reads SVGEGT. Trimming took 6 bases from V and 5 from J, leaving 26 bases between them. CDR3: CASSRDSPASGRNEQYF. The CDR3 coding sequence is TGTGCCAGCAGCCGCGACTCCCCCGCTTCTGGACGGAACGAGCAGTACTTC.

The V gene is TRBV27, the J gene TRBJ2-5, with 8 positions matching TRBD1. Germline-derived CDR1 and CDR2 are MNHEY and SMNVEV (reference sequence). V dropped 0 bases and J dropped 2; count of bases not matched to a gene: 8. CDR3 length: 17 residues. CDR3 nucleotides: TGTGCCAGCAGTTTATCCGGGACAGGATGGCCGCAAGAGACCCAGTACTTC. It translates to CASSLSGTGWPQETQYF.

The chain combines TRBV5-1 with TRBJ2-5, with unresolved D. Per the germline V gene, CDR1 is SGHRS and CDR2 is YFSETQ. Trimming pared 2 bases from V and 0 bases from J, leaving 8 bases between. This CDR3 is 14 amino acids long. The CDR3 DNA reads as TGCGCCAGCAGCTTATCTAGGAACCAAGAGACCCAGTACTTC. This sequence encodes CASSLSRNQETQYF.

The V and J genes are TRBV4-2 and TRBJ2-7; 8 bases match TRBD1. Looked up from germline, CDR1 is LGHNA and CDR2 is YNFKEQ. There are 20 residues in the CDR3. The V segment lost 0 bases and the J segment 4 bases; nucleotides outside the gene matches: 20. The CDR3 nucleotides are TGTGCCAGCAGCCAAGATCTCAGTGGGACAGGAAGATCTATGGATTACGAGCAGTACTTC. Translation gives CASSQDLSGTGRSMDYEQYF.

This chain connects TRBV7-3 to TRBJ2-6; 8 bases agree with TRBD1. This CDR3 region has 16 residues. V trimming: 4 bases; J trimming: 2 bases; junction bases outside the gene matches: 4. Germline V gives CDR1 SGHTA, CDR2 FQGTGA. In DNA form, the CDR3 reads TGTGCCAGCAGCTCTCACAGGGGGGCTGGGGCCAACGTCCTGACTTTC. This translates into CASSSHRGAGANVLTF.

Only one count was recorded for this clonotype. J is TRBJ2-2 and V is TRBV6-1; D unresolved. Trimming took off 5 bases at V and 4 bases at J, with 8 bases between the two ends. CDR3 size: 13 residues. Germline V gene data show CDR1 as MNHNS and CDR2 as SASEGT. The CDR3 DNA sequence: TGTGCCAGCAGTCTACAGTTCACCGGGGAGCTGTTTTTT. Translating it yields CASSLQFTGELFF.

There are a few counts of this clonotype. The chain joins TRBV20-1 to TRBJ2-1, with D perhaps TRBD1 or TRBD2 (7 bases each). The CDR3 runs 16 residues. The germline CDR1 and CDR2 sequences are DFQATT and SNEGSKA (reference sequence). Trimming took 6 bases from V and 6 from J, leaving 24 bases between them. CDR3 nucleotides: TGCAGTGCCATCTCATTTGGGAGGGGGCTAAGCAATGAGCAGTTCTTC. Protein product: CSAISFGRGLSNEQFF.

The rearrangement links TRBV20-1 to TRBJ2-5, with D possibly matching TRBD2 (5 bases). V was trimmed by 7 bases and J by 1 base, leaving 16 bases between them. The CDR3 extends over 14 amino acids. The germline V gene encodes CDR1 DFQATT and CDR2 SNEGSKA (reference sequence). CDR3 sequence reads: CSVYDGLAQETQYF. The CDR3 DNA reads TGCAGTGTTTATGATGGGCTAGCCCAAGAGACCCAGTACTTC.

The rearrangement links TRBV27 to TRBJ1-1; 7 nucleotides line up with TRBD1. J gave up 3 bases and V 7 bases, and 5 bases lay outside the gene matches. CDR3 length: 13 residues. Germline assignment: CDR1 MNHEY and CDR2 SMNVEV (reference sequence). CDR3 loop: CASIRQGYTEAFF. CDR3 DNA: TGTGCCAGCATACGACAGGGCTACACTGAAGCTTTCTTT.

The genes are TRBV18 and TRBJ2-5; TRBD1 matches 7 bases. The CDR3 sequence is 16 residues long. The ends lost 6 bases at V and 1 base at J; junction bases unmatched: 11. The germline CDR1 and CDR2 sequences are KGHSH and LQKENI. The DNA for the CDR3 is TGTGCCAGCTCCTCACGTCCGGGACAGCTCCAAGAGACCCAGTACTTC. Protein product: CASSSRPGQLQETQYF.

A few counts support this clonotype. The chain is built from TRBV6-2 or TRBV6-3 and TRBJ2-5; the match to TRBD1 covers 8 bases. CDR3 size: 12 residues. Germline assignment: CDR1 MNHEY and CDR2 SVGEGT. After removal of 7 bases from V and 5 bases from J, the junction contained 3 bases not matched to a gene. The CDR3 DNA reads TGTGCCAGCACCAGGGGGCGGGAGACCCAGTACTTC. Its translation: CASTRGRETQYF.

This clonotype was detected only a few times. The V call is TRBV12-3 or TRBV12-4, the J call TRBJ2-7, with TRBD1 matching 7 bases. The ends lost 6 bases at V and 2 bases at J; junction bases unmatched: 10. The length of the CDR3 is 15 residues. CDR3 in DNA: TGTGCCAGCAGACCTCAGGGGGTAGTGGCCTACGAGCAGTACTTC. Protein sequence: CASRPQGVVAYEQYF.

The chain uses TRBV29-1 and TRBJ2-1, with TRBD2 identical over 12 bases. Unmatched junction bases numbered 17, after V lost 4 bases and J lost 13 bases. The CDR3 runs to 16 residues. Germline lookup yields CDR1 SQVTM and CDR2 ANQGSEA. CDR3: CSVGGRLAGEGETQFF. The CDR3 nucleotides are TGCAGCGTTGGCGGCCGACTAGCGGGAGAAGGAGAGACCCAGTTCTTC.

In this sample, this clonotype turned up many times. The V gene is TRBV7-2, the J gene TRBJ2-7, with 7 bases that match TRBD2. The J segment lost 1 base and the V segment lost 0 bases, leaving 12 bases of the junction unmatched. CDR1 SGHTA and CDR2 FQGNSA come from the germline V gene. This CDR3 region has 18 residues. The CDR3 loop reads CASSLAVGRGGHSYEQYF. The CDR3 DNA reads as TGTGCCAGCAGCTTAGCGGTGGGGCGCGGGGGTCATTCCTACGAGCAGTACTTC. Drawing the rest from reference TRBV7-2 and TRBJ2-7, the complete variable domain is GAGVSQSPSNKVTEKGKDVELRCDPISGHTALYWYRQSLGQGLEFLIYFQGNSAPDKSGLPSDRFSAERTGGSVSTLTIQRTQQEDSAVYLCASSLAVGRGGHSYEQYFGPGTRLTVT.

The CDR3 spells CSAPHRGLITDTQYF. The DNA for the CDR3 is TGCAGTGCTCCCCACCGCGGACTTATCACAGATACGCAGTATTTT. V is TRBV20-1 and J is TRBJ2-3; D is possibly TRBD2 (5 bases). The CDR3 has 15 amino acids. Trimming pared 5 bases from V and 2 bases from J, leaving 17 bases between. The germline gives CDR1 DFQATT, CDR2 SNEGSKA (reference sequence).

This chain uses TRBV25-1 with TRBJ1-2, with 11 bases aligning to TRBD1. The CDR3 runs 15 residues. V was pared by 6 bases and J by 7 bases, with 10 bases of the junction left unmatched. Germline V lookup: CDR1 MGHDK, CDR2 SYGVNS. CDR3 sequence reads: CASSEPGQGAIGYTF. The CDR3 DNA reads as TGTGCCAGCAGCGAACCCGGACAGGGGGCAATTGGCTACACCTTC.

The sample holds a few counts of this clonotype. The chain has TRBV29-1 and TRBJ2-1, with D perhaps matching TRBD2 (6 bases). The germline V and J ends were trimmed by 1 base and 7 bases, with 17 bases remaining between them. Germline V CDR1 and CDR2: SQVTM, ANQGSEA. This CDR3 is built from 15 residues. This CDR3 reads CSVEVGLTNWNEQFF. CDR3 in DNA: TGCAGCGTTGAAGTGGGACTCACTAATTGGAATGAGCAGTTCTTC.